This is a list of T cell receptor beta chains from one sample in a study of T cells in Graves' hyperthyroidism and ophthalmopathy. TCRdb reprocessed the multiplex PCR reads with MiXCR, giving one entry per CDR3 protein. This sample carries fewer than 450,000 distinct CDR3 sequences, roughly 13% of them seen once, and the ten largest clones take around 28%. The sequenced material came from blood. The receptors here all came from a middle-aged man with Graves' ophthalmopathy. Each CDR3 is given with its conserved first and last residue. The D gene is left open where the match is weak. Clone sizes are given selectively: once, few, many, or a class where the clone is expanded.

DNA: TGCGCCAGCAGCCGACAGGGCCAGGATGAGCAGTTCTTC
CDR3: CASSRQGQDEQFF
J: TRBJ2-1
D: TRBD1
V: TRBV4-1
size: -

DNA: TGTGCCAGCAGACCAACATCGGGGACCTCTGGAAACACCATATATTTT
CDR3: CASRPTSGTSGNTIYF
J: TRBJ1-3
D: -
V: TRBV28
size: -

DNA: TGCGCCAGCAGCTGGACGGCGAACACTGAAGCTTTCTTT
CDR3: CASSWTANTEAFF
J: TRBJ1-1
D: -
V: TRBV5-1
size: few

DNA: TGTGCCAGCAGCCAGAGGCCGACAGGGGACGAGCAGTACTTC
CDR3: CASSQRPTGDEQYF
J: TRBJ2-7
D: TRBD1
V: TRBV11-2
size: many

DNA: TGTGCCAGCACCACCGGGACTAGCTACAATGAGCAGTTCTTC
CDR3: CASTTGTSYNEQFF
J: TRBJ2-1
D: TRBD2
V: TRBV3-1
size: many

DNA: TGTGCCAGCAGCCATGGGACTAGCGTGTCCTACGAGCAGTACTTC
CDR3: CASSHGTSVSYEQYF
J: TRBJ2-7
D: TRBD2
V: TRBV3-1
size: many

DNA: TGCAGTGCTAGAGATGGGACCACAAACATTCAGTACTTC
CDR3: CSARDGTTNIQYF
J: TRBJ2-4
D: -
V: TRBV20-1
size: -

DNA: TGTGCCAGCAGCGCACAAAGCGGGACAAACACCGGGGAGCTGTTTTTT
CDR3: CASSAQSGTNTGELFF
J: TRBJ2-2
D: -
V: TRBV9
size: many

DNA: TGTGCCAGCACCTTCAGGACAGGCGGTGGTTCACCCCTCCACTTT
CDR3: CASTFRTGGGSPLHF
J: TRBJ1-6
D: TRBD1
V: TRBV6-1
size: -

DNA: TGTGCCAGCAGCTTAGCACTAGCGGGAACAGATACGCAGTATTTT
CDR3: CASSLALAGTDTQYF
J: TRBJ2-3
D: TRBD2
V: TRBV11-2
size: many

DNA: TGCAGTGCTCCCGGATGGGGCTCTGGGGCCAACGTCCTGACTTTC
CDR3: CSAPGWGSGANVLTF
J: TRBJ2-6
D: -
V: TRBV20-1
size: -

DNA: TGTGCCAGCAGTCGCCAGGGGGCGGGCTACGAGCAGTACTTC
CDR3: CASSRQGAGYEQYF
J: TRBJ2-7
D: TRBD1
V: TRBV28
size: many

DNA: TGTGCCAGCAGTTACACCGGGACAGACAATCAGCCCCAGCATTTT
CDR3: CASSYTGTDNQPQHF
J: TRBJ1-5
D: TRBD1
V: TRBV6-5
size: -

DNA: TGTGCCAGCAGTTACTCCGTGCAAGGTGGTGGCTACACCTTC
CDR3: CASSYSVQGGGYTF
J: TRBJ1-2
D: -
V: TRBV6-5
size: -

DNA: TGTGCCAGCAGTCTGGGGACACGGGGTCTAGTGCAGTACTTC
CDR3: CASSLGTRGLVQYF
J: TRBJ2-7
D: -
V: TRBV12-3/TRBV12-4
size: many

DNA: TGTGCCAGCAGCCCCCTGGGAGGGGGGACCGGGGAGCTGTTTTTT
CDR3: CASSPLGGGTGELFF
J: TRBJ2-2
D: -
V: TRBV3-1
size: many

DNA: TGCAGCGTTGAAAGGGGGGAGACCCAGTACTTC
CDR3: CSVERGETQYF
J: TRBJ2-5
D: -
V: TRBV29-1
size: few

DNA: TGCGCCAGCAGCTTGGAAACAGGCGATCAGCCCCAGCATTTT
CDR3: CASSLETGDQPQHF
J: TRBJ1-5
D: -
V: TRBV5-1
size: few

DNA: TGCAGCGTTGAGTCTCGGGACCTCGTAGAGACCCAGTACTTC
CDR3: CSVESRDLVETQYF
J: TRBJ2-5
D: -
V: TRBV29-1
size: -

DNA: TGTGCCAGCCGGCCTCTCAAGGGTGAAAAACTGTTTTTT
CDR3: CASRPLKGEKLFF
J: TRBJ1-4
D: -
V: TRBV19
size: few

DNA: TGTGCCTGGAGTGTACTATCCGACGAGGTCTCCTACGAGCAGTACTTC
CDR3: CAWSVLSDEVSYEQYF
J: TRBJ2-7
D: -
V: TRBV30
size: many

DNA: TGTGCCAGCAGGACTGGACAGGGGAGCTCCTACAATGAGCAGTTCTTC
CDR3: CASRTGQGSSYNEQFF
J: TRBJ2-1
D: TRBD1
V: TRBV2
size: -

DNA: TGCGCCAGCAGCCAAGATCTGGCGGCTGGGGGTCAGCCCCAGCATTTT
CDR3: CASSQDLAAGGQPQHF
J: TRBJ1-5
D: -
V: TRBV4-1
size: many

DNA: TGTGCCAGCAGTTACTCAGGGTTTCTCACAGATACGCAGTATTTT
CDR3: CASSYSGFLTDTQYF
J: TRBJ2-3
D: -
V: TRBV6-5
size: few

DNA: TGCAGCGCAACAGGGACAACTAATGAAAAACTGTTTTTT
CDR3: CSATGTTNEKLFF
J: TRBJ1-4
D: -
V: TRBV29-1
size: few

DNA: TGTGCCAGCAGTGCGGGACAGGGGGTTACAGATACGCAGTATTTT
CDR3: CASSAGQGVTDTQYF
J: TRBJ2-3
D: TRBD1
V: TRBV28
size: many

DNA: TGCAGCGTTGGAGGGGGGAGTTACAATGAGCAGTTCTTC
CDR3: CSVGGGSYNEQFF
J: TRBJ2-1
D: -
V: TRBV29-1
size: many

DNA: TGTGCCAGCAGCCAAGAGGCAGGTAGCAATCAGCCCCAGCATTTT
CDR3: CASSQEAGSNQPQHF
J: TRBJ1-5
D: -
V: TRBV4-2
size: -

DNA: TGCAGTGCTACGGGACTAGCGGGACCTAACTACAATGAGCAGTTCTTC
CDR3: CSATGLAGPNYNEQFF
J: TRBJ2-1
D: TRBD2
V: TRBV20-1
size: few

DNA: TGTGCCAGCAGCAACGGACAGGGAGGCTATGGCTACACCTTC
CDR3: CASSNGQGGYGYTF
J: TRBJ1-2
D: TRBD1
V: TRBV7-9
size: -

DNA: TGTGCTAGTGGTTTGGAAATTAGCGGGAGGGGCCGGAGCACAGATACGCAGTATTTT
CDR3: CASGLEISGRGRSTDTQYF
J: TRBJ2-3
D: TRBD2
V: TRBV12-5
size: few

DNA: TGTGCCAGCAGCGTTGGACAAACGTACCAAGAGACCCAGTACTTC
CDR3: CASSVGQTYQETQYF
J: TRBJ2-5
D: -
V: TRBV11-2
size: many

DNA: TGTGCCATATGGGGTGGCCTTGGGGTTACCGGGGGGCAAGAGACCCAGTACTTC
CDR3: CAIWGGLGVTGGQETQYF
J: TRBJ2-5
D: TRBD2
V: TRBV10-3
size: few

DNA: TGTGCCAGCTCACCTACTCGCGATCTTCGGAGCTCCTACAATGAGCAGTTCTTC
CDR3: CASSPTRDLRSSYNEQFF
J: TRBJ2-1
D: -
V: TRBV18
size: few

DNA: TGTGCCAGCTCACCAGGGACAGGGGGCTTTGGCGAGCAGTACTTC
CDR3: CASSPGTGGFGEQYF
J: TRBJ2-7
D: TRBD1
V: TRBV18
size: many

DNA: TGTGCCAGCAGTTACTCGTTCTCGAACCACGAGCAGTACTTC
CDR3: CASSYSFSNHEQYF
J: TRBJ2-7
D: -
V: TRBV6-6
size: -

DNA: TGTGCCAGCAGCCAAGCGACCCGATCTAGCGGGAACACCGGGGAGCTGTTTTTT
CDR3: CASSQATRSSGNTGELFF
J: TRBJ2-2
D: TRBD2
V: TRBV14
size: few

DNA: TGTGCCAGCAGCCCCGGACAGGGGGCTGGGCGAGGGTTCTTC
CDR3: CASSPGQGAGRGFF
J: TRBJ2-1
D: TRBD1
V: TRBV7-9
size: -

DNA: TGTGCCAGCAGAATCGGACAGGGGGCTATCGGGGAGCTGTTTTTT
CDR3: CASRIGQGAIGELFF
J: TRBJ2-2
D: TRBD1
V: TRBV6-2/TRBV6-3
size: few

DNA: TGTGCCAGCAGCGGAGGGTGGATTTCTCTTACGCAGTATTTT
CDR3: CASSGGWISLTQYF
J: TRBJ2-3
D: -
V: TRBV2
size: many

DNA: TGTGCCAGCAGTCCCCCCGTCGGCACTGAAGCTTTCTTT
CDR3: CASSPPVGTEAFF
J: TRBJ1-1
D: -
V: TRBV14
size: -

DNA: TGTACCAGCCCAACGGGAGCGGGAGAATACGAGCAGTACTTC
CDR3: CTSPTGAGEYEQYF
J: TRBJ2-7
D: TRBD2
V: TRBV6-1
size: -

DNA: TGTGCCAGCTCACCGGTGGGTAGCCTGACCCAGTACTTC
CDR3: CASSPVGSLTQYF
J: TRBJ2-5
D: -
V: TRBV18
size: many

DNA: TGTGCCATCAGTGACATGGGTCAGCCCCAGCATTTT
CDR3: CAISDMGQPQHF
J: TRBJ1-5
D: -
V: TRBV10-3
size: many

DNA: TGTGCCAGTAGTATGGGGCGGGGCTACCTCGGTAATGAGCAGTTCTTC
CDR3: CASSMGRGYLGNEQFF
J: TRBJ2-1
D: -
V: TRBV19
size: once